This T cell receptor beta chain is drawn from a study of cytomegalovirus exposure and HLA in healthy donors. CDR1 and CDR2 from the germline V gene are SGDLS and YYNGEE. The ends were cut back, 4 bases at V and 4 bases at J, with 31 bases in the middle. CDR3 length: 20 residues. Healthy bone marrow donors supplied every sample. Use of 60 Vbeta and 13 Jbeta primers characterized the PCR. Some clones are missing from TCRdb's copy, which holds only in-frame ones; the method was immunoSEQ multiplex PCR. The sample holds some 180,000 clones; roughly 79% are singletons and the top ten take approximately 2%. In its sample, this clone was seen a few times.

J is TRBJ2-3 and V is TRBV9, with D perhaps TRBD2 (5 bases). What was sequenced was PBMCs. This TCR was recovered from a man aged 25 to 40 in good health and CMV-seronegative. CDR3 protein: CASSRPILLEGRGRADTQYF. The CDR3, as DNA: TGTGCCAGCAGCCGACCCATTCTGCTCGAAGGGCGCGGGCGGGCAGATACGCAGTATTTT.